This T cell receptor (beta chain) was documented in a study of vaccination and CD4 T cells after COVID-19. This clonotype was picked up a small number of times. Its antigen is currently unknown. The study sequenced cultured CD4+ T cell DNA using the Oncomine TCR Beta short-read assay. TCRdb reanalysed the PCR reads using MiXCR and keeps one entry per CDR3 protein. The sample has around 19,000 distinct CDR3 sequences, over 35% seen once. Treatment given: roughly 10-day PBMC culture with coronavirus spike peptide pools or control peptides (ViraFEST assay). Here the sequenced sample was CD4+ T cells from blood, cultured in vitro, taken before SARS-CoV-2 vaccination. This sequence originates from a human donor who received a COVID-19 vaccine.

CDR3 bases: TGTGCCAGCAGCTTAGGACTAGCGGGGGGCCAAGAGACCCAGTACTTC. The encoded protein is CASSLGLAGGQETQYF. This chain uses TRBV7-8 with TRBJ2-5, with 13 bases fitting TRBD2. Germline V gene sequence: CDR1 SGHVS, CDR2 FQNEAQ. The CDR3 covers 16 residues. V shed 1 base, J shed 1 base, and the junction held 0 bases outside the gene matches. The full variable domain, rest sourced from reference TRBV7-8 and TRBJ2-5, is GAGVSQSPRYKVAKRGQDVALRCDPISGHVSLFWYQQALGQGPEFLTYFQNEAQLDKSGLPSDRFFAERPEGSVSTLKIQRTQQEDSAVYLCASSLGLAGGQETQYFGPGTRLLVL.